The 21 T cell receptor beta chains given below trace back to one sample, sequenced in a study of blood T cell repertoires in COVID-19. Produced via immunoSEQ multiplex PCR; TCRdb's table is partial and in-frame only. The data show approximately 230,000 clones, nearly 90% seen once. The sequenced material came from peripheral blood. The receptors shown here come from a woman aged 40 to 49 who had recovered from COVID-19.

The genes are TRBV5-1 and TRBJ2-7; the D gene is possibly TRBD1 (5 bases). CDR1 is SGHRS, CDR2 YFSETQ, per germline. V lost 0 bases and J 2 bases, leaving 12 bases between the germline ends. CDR3 size: 15 residues. CDR3 residues: CASSLVPGNPYEQYF. Written as DNA, the CDR3 is TGCGCCAGCAGCTTGGTTCCAGGGAACCCCTACGAGCAGTACTTC.

The V gene is TRBV29-1, the J gene TRBJ1-2; a possible D gene is TRBD1 (5 bases). The CDR3 contains 14 residues. The germline gives CDR1 SQVTM, CDR2 ANQGSEA. The V and J ends lost 4 bases and 8 bases respectively, with 20 bases between them. CDR3: CSVASDRGFDGYTF. CDR3 in DNA: TGCAGCGTTGCGTCGGACCGGGGGTTTGACGGCTACACCTTC.

The V gene is TRBV4-3, the J gene TRBJ1-4; maybe TRBD1 (5 bases). Germline-derived CDR1 and CDR2 are LGHNA and YSLEER. This CDR3 region has 17 residues. V was cut by 0 bases and J by 8 bases, with 19 bases left in between. CDR3 in DNA: TGCGCCAGCAGCCAAGATGAGCCCGCGACAGCTCGAGAAAAACTGTTTTTT. It yields the protein CASSQDEPATAREKLFF.

The chain employs TRBV4-3 and TRBJ2-1; 9 bases agree with TRBD2. Germline CDR1 reads LGHNA; CDR2 reads YSLEER. The CDR3 is 18 amino acids. J lost 7 bases, V lost 3 bases, and 16 bases had no gene match. The CDR3 bases are TGCGCCAGCAGCCAGGATACCCTCGGCGGGAGGGCCAGGAATGAGCAGTTCTTC. Its translation: CASSQDTLGGRARNEQFF.

The chain employs TRBV6-5 and TRBJ1-2, with unresolved D. The CDR3 is 13 residues long. V lost 6 bases to trimming and J lost 3 bases, with 11 bases between them. Looked up from germline, CDR1 is MNHEY and CDR2 is SVGAGI. CDR3 sequence reads: CASRATGDYGYTF. CDR3 nucleotide sequence: TGTGCCAGCAGGGCCACCGGGGACTATGGCTACACCTTC.

The V gene is TRBV24-1, the J gene TRBJ2-1; 12 nucleotides line up with TRBD2. J lost 3 bases, V lost 3 bases, and 2 bases had no gene match. This CDR3 spans 16 amino acids. In germline, CDR1 is KGHDR, CDR2 SFDVKD. For the CDR3, the DNA is TGTGCCACCAGTGATCCTAGCGGGAGGGGCTACAATGAGCAGTTCTTC. Its protein product is CATSDPSGRGYNEQFF.

Note on this clone: The sample holds other DNA sequences that translate to the same CDR3. The rearrangement links TRBV3-1 (or the pseudogene TRBV3-2) to TRBJ2-5; no definite D call. Germline-derived CDR1 and CDR2 are LGHDT and YNNKEL (reference sequence). V was trimmed by 1 base and J by 1 base, leaving 4 bases between them. The CDR3 loop spans 13 amino acids. The DNA for the CDR3 is TGTGCCAGCAGCCAAGCGGGCCAAGAGACCCAGTACTTC. Translation gives CASSQAGQETQYF.

This chain connects TRBV6-1 to TRBJ2-3; no clear D. There are 13 residues in the CDR3. V was pared by 3 bases and J by 1 base, with 5 bases between. Looked up from germline, CDR1 is MNHNS and CDR2 is SASEGT. In DNA, the CDR3 is TGTGCCAGCAGTGAGATAGGCACAGATACGCAGTATTTT. Protein product: CASSEIGTDTQYF.

The V call is TRBV30, the J call TRBJ2-3; D is perhaps TRBD2 (6 bases). Trimming removed 1 base from V and 5 bases from J, with 10 bases in between. Looked up from germline, CDR1 is GTSNPN and CDR2 is SVGIG (reference sequence). The CDR3 runs 13 residues. Here the CDR3 DNA reads TGTGCCTGGAGTGGGGAGGCTCGAGATACGCAGTATTTT. As protein: CAWSGEARDTQYF. The complete variable domain, with remaining parts taken from reference TRBV30 and TRBJ2-3, reads SQTIHQWPATLVQPVGSPLSLECTVEGTSNPNLYWYRQAAGRGLQLLFYSVGIGQISSEVPQNLSASRPQDRQFILSSKKLLLSDSGFYLCAWSGEARDTQYFGPGTRLTVL.

The chain links TRBV19 to TRBJ1-2; no clear D gene. The CDR3 consists of 15 residues. Trimming stripped 0 bases from V and 7 bases from J, with 15 bases between. Per germline, CDR1 LNHDA and CDR2 SQIVND (reference sequence). CDR3 sequence: CASSIDYPRRVGYTF. The CDR3 DNA follows: TGTGCCAGTAGTATAGATTACCCGAGACGGGTTGGCTACACCTTC.

The chain has TRBV24-1 and TRBJ2-4, with D possibly TRBD2 on 6 matching bases. The CDR3 consists of 14 residues. Between the trimmed V and J ends, which lost 3 bases and 8 bases, there was a span of 13 bases. CDR1 is KGHDR and CDR2 is SFDVKD in the germline V gene. This CDR3 reads CATSDRLARDIQYF. In DNA, the CDR3 is TGTGCCACCAGTGATCGGCTAGCGAGGGACATTCAGTACTTC.

The rearrangement uses TRBV5-5 and TRBJ1-2; the D is unclear. V lost 4 bases, J lost 5 bases, and 12 bases lay in between. This CDR3 has 13 amino acids. The germline V gene encodes CDR1 SGHKS and CDR2 YYEKEE (reference sequence). The chain's CDR3 is CASSALEYYGYTF. CDR3 DNA sequence: TGTGCCAGCAGCGCCCTAGAGTATTATGGCTACACCTTC.

There are a few counts of this clone. The V gene is TRBV29-1, the J gene TRBJ1-2, with a tentative D call TRBD1 (6 bases). CDR3 length equals 15 residues. Germline CDR1 SQVTM, CDR2 ANQGSEA. The V gene lost 4 bases and the J gene lost 0 bases, with 15 bases spanning the gap. The CDR3 here is CSVAGGGSSNYGYTF. The CDR3 bases are TGCAGCGTTGCGGGGGGGGGCAGTTCTAACTATGGCTACACCTTC. The full variable domain, completed using reference TRBV29-1 and TRBJ1-2, is SAVISQKPSRDICQRGTSLTIQCQVDSQVTMMFWYRQQPGQSLTLIATANQGSEATYESGFVIDKFPISRPNLTFSTLTVSNMSPEDSSIYLCSVAGGGSSNYGYTFGSGTRLTVV.

The CDR3, as DNA: TGCGCCAGCAGCTTGGCTGGGGGGGGGACCTATGGCTACACCTTC. It is translated as CASSLAGGGTYGYTF. V is TRBV5-1 and J is TRBJ1-2; a weak D match, TRBD1 (5 bases). Germline assignment: CDR1 SGHRS and CDR2 YFSETQ. There are 15 residues in the CDR3. With 0 bases removed from V and 4 bases from J, the gap between germline ends came to 13 bases.

This sequence joins TRBV15 and TRBJ2-7, with a weak D call TRBD1 (6 bases). This CDR3 spans 17 amino acids. Trimming cost V 0 bases and J 5 bases, with 20 bases left between them. Germline V gene sequence: CDR1 LNHNV, CDR2 YYDKDF (reference sequence). The CDR3 sequence is CATSRDKLGDTQDEQYF. CDR3 in DNA: TGTGCCACCAGCAGAGATAAGTTGGGGGACACTCAGGACGAGCAGTACTTC.

In this sample, this clone turned up many times. This chain joins TRBV10-3 and TRBJ2-1; 12 bases line up with TRBD2. This CDR3 is built from 16 residues. With V trimmed by 3 bases and J by 7 bases, 7 bases remained unmatched. Germline-derived CDR1 and CDR2 are ENHRY and SYGVKD. CDR3 region: CAISDRSSGRGNEQFF. CDR3 in DNA: TGTGCCATCAGTGACCGTTCTAGCGGGAGGGGAAATGAGCAGTTCTTC.

This chain joins TRBV4-3 and TRBJ1-2, with D maybe TRBD1 (5 bases). The CDR3 spans 16 residues. Trimming took off 0 bases at V and 5 bases at J, with 16 bases between the two ends. Germline loops: CDR1 LGHNA, CDR2 YSLEER. The CDR3 DNA reads as TGCGCCAGCAGCCAAGATCTGCAGCCAGGGTATTATGGCTACACCTTC. Translating gives CASSQDLQPGYYGYTF.

J is TRBJ1-4 and V is TRBV4-3, with 8 nucleotides matching TRBD1. The CDR3 is made up of 11 amino acids. CDR1 and CDR2 (germline): LGHNA, YSLEER. V dropped 1 base and J dropped 15; count of bases not matched to a gene: 1. The CDR3 nucleotides are TGCGCCAGCAGCCAAGGGGACAGGTTGTTTTTT. Its translation: CASSQGDRLFF.

The rearrangement links TRBV5-1 to TRBJ2-7, with 9 bases fitting TRBD2. CDR3 length: 16 amino acids. Losses at the gene ends were 4 bases for V and 5 bases for J; bases not matched to a gene: 13. In germline, CDR1 is SGHRS, CDR2 YFSETQ. In DNA, the CDR3 is TGCGCCAGCAGCCCGTCGGGCGGGGGGGCCGCCCACGAGCAGTACTTC. This gives the protein CASSPSGGGAAHEQYF.

For the CDR3, the DNA is TGTGCCAGCAGTGATGGGGACAGGGCCTACGAGCAGTACTTC. It translates to CASSDGDRAYEQYF. The chain carries TRBV2 and TRBJ2-7; 9 nucleotides match TRBD1. V shed 3 bases and J 2 bases; nucleotides not matched to a gene: 2. CDR1 and CDR2 from the germline V gene are SNHLY and FYNNEI. This CDR3 is built from 14 residues.

V usage is TRBV6-2 or TRBV6-3 and J usage is TRBJ1-5, with D unclear. The ends were cut back, 4 bases at V and 7 bases at J, with 14 bases in the middle. The CDR3 spans 14 residues. Germline V CDR1 and CDR2: MNHEY, SVGEGT. The CDR3: CASSSELILQPQHF. The CDR3 bases are TGTGCCAGCAGTTCCGAGCTAATCCTACAGCCCCAGCATTTT.